What follows are 18 T cell receptor beta chains derived from one specimen sequenced in a study of T cells in Graves' hyperthyroidism and ophthalmopathy. RNA transcripts were the template for amplifying TCR beta CDR3 regions. HTBI primers were used for first-round RT-PCR of the TCR CDR3. TCRdb re-called the multiplex PCR reads with MiXCR, one entry per CDR3 protein. The data hold roughly 500,000 distinct CDR3 sequences, with 46% observed a single time. Sequenced: peripheral blood or thyroid tissue (not recorded which). The source of these receptors is an adult woman with Graves' disease, either hyperthyroidism or ophthalmopathy (not recorded which).

This clonotype was detected only a few times. The chain carries TRBV12-3 or TRBV12-4 and TRBJ1-1; D uncertain. The CDR3 covers 13 residues. The ends were cut back, 4 bases at V and 3 bases at J, with 9 bases in the middle. CDR3 in DNA: TGTGCCAGCAGTTACCGGGGAGACACTGAAGCTTTCTTT. Translating gives CASSYRGDTEAFF.

This clonotype was detected ten times or more. V gene TRBV6-5 combines with J gene TRBJ2-7; TRBD2 might be the D (6 bases). V was clipped by 0 bases and J by 6 bases, with 9 bases between them. The length of the CDR3 is 13 residues. Germline V gene sequence: CDR1 MNHEY, CDR2 SVGAGI. This CDR3 reads CASSYSGGSEQYF. CDR3 bases: TGTGCCAGCAGTTACTCTGGGGGGAGCGAGCAGTACTTC.

Ten or more counts support this clonotype. The rearrangement uses TRBV7-9 and TRBJ2-5; D perhaps matches TRBD1 (6 bases). From germline, CDR1 is SEHNR and CDR2 FQNEAQ (reference sequence). The CDR3 is made up of 15 amino acids. V shed 4 bases and J shed 5 bases, with 17 bases lying between them. The CDR3 DNA reads TGTGCCAGCAGCTACGCCCTACAGGGTAGGGAGACCCAGTACTTC. Protein: CASSYALQGRETQYF.

This clonotype was detected ten times or more. The chain combines TRBV2 with TRBJ2-2; 12 bases are shared with TRBD1. This CDR3 is 16 amino acids long. The germline V gene encodes CDR1 SNHLY and CDR2 FYNNEI. The V segment lost 8 bases and the J segment 7 bases; nucleotides outside the gene matches: 11. This CDR3 reads CASVLPGQGANGELFF. CDR3 DNA: TGTGCCAGCGTACTACCGGGACAGGGGGCGAACGGGGAGCTGTTTTTT.

Many counts were recorded for this clonotype. The gene calls are TRBV20-1 and TRBJ1-5, with 10 bases lining up with TRBD1. CDR1 and CDR2 from the germline V gene are DFQATT and SNEGSKA (reference sequence). This CDR3 has 14 residues. Unmatched junction bases numbered 7, after V lost 5 bases and J lost 6 bases. CDR3 coding DNA: TGCAGTGCTTTGACAGGGGGCGAGGCTCAGCCCCAGCATTTT. Its protein product is CSALTGGEAQPQHF.

V and J are TRBV9 and TRBJ2-2, with TRBD1 matching 12 bases. The CDR3 spans 16 residues. Germline CDR1 and CDR2: SGDLS and YYNGEE. V lost 3 bases, J lost 4 bases, and 4 bases stayed unmatched. CDR3 in amino acids: CASSAGTGGITGELFF. In nucleotides, the CDR3 is TGTGCCAGCAGCGCGGGGACAGGGGGCATCACCGGGGAGCTGTTTTTT.

The V call is TRBV19, the J call TRBJ2-7, with D perhaps matching TRBD2 (6 bases). The CDR3 spans 10 residues. Between the trimmed V and J ends, which lost 10 bases and 11 bases, there was a span of 15 bases. Germline CDR1 reads LNHDA; CDR2 reads SQIVND (reference sequence). This CDR3 is CATESRGKYF. The CDR3 region has the DNA TGTGCCACGGAAAGCCGGGGGAAGTACTTC.

The chain joins TRBV25-1 to TRBJ1-5; D gene unclear. This CDR3 has 14 amino acids. V was trimmed by 2 bases and J by 2 bases, leaving 7 bases between them. Germline values: CDR1 MGHDK, CDR2 SYGVNS. Here the CDR3 DNA reads TGTGCCAGCAGTGAAGGGTTTCGCAATCAGCCCCAGCATTTT. Translation: CASSEGFRNQPQHF.

CDR3 sequence: CSVMGSPIYF. The CDR3, as DNA: TGCAGCGTGATGGGTAGTCCCATATATTTT. The rearrangement uses TRBV29-1 and TRBJ1-3; D unclear. The length of the CDR3 is 10 residues. In germline, CDR1 is SQVTM, CDR2 ANQGSEA. Deletions cut 6 bases from V and 11 bases from J, with 11 bases between.

This clonotype was counted at least ten times. The rearrangement uses TRBV5-4 and TRBJ1-1; D is undetermined. The CDR3 consists of 14 residues. In germline, CDR1 is SGHNT, CDR2 YYREEE (reference sequence). V was trimmed by 4 bases and J by 1 base, leaving 11 bases between them. DNA for the CDR3: TGTGCCAGCAGCATACGAGGGCGGAACACTGAAGCTTTCTTT. Protein: CASSIRGRNTEAFF.

This clonotype was recorded many times. V is TRBV10-3 and J is TRBJ2-2; TRBD2 aligns across 9 bases. V lost 2 bases to trimming and J lost 1 base; unmatched junction nucleotides: 2. Germline values: CDR1 ENHRY, CDR2 SYGVKD. CDR3 size: 16 residues. CDR3 coding DNA: TGTGCCATCAGTGAGGGGACTAGCCAGAACACCGGGGAGCTGTTTTTT. Residues: CAISEGTSQNTGELFF.

This clonotype was seen at least ten times. This sequence joins TRBV12-3 or TRBV12-4 and TRBJ1-5, with unresolved D. V lost 5 bases to trimming and J lost 0 bases, with 8 bases between them. The CDR3 is 14 residues long. The CDR3 DNA follows: TGTGCCAGCAGTCCTGACATTAGCAATCAGCCCCAGCATTTT. Protein: CASSPDISNQPQHF.

In this sample, this clonotype is medium-sized. This chain uses TRBV3-1 with TRBJ1-1; possible D gene TRBD1, 5 bases. Trimming left V 0 bases short and J 1 base short, with 12 bases between. CDR3 size: 16 residues. Germline CDR1 and CDR2: LGHDT and YNNKEL (reference sequence). CDR3 sequence: CASSQESGQSNTEAFF. CDR3 coding DNA: TGTGCCAGCAGCCAAGAATCAGGGCAGTCGAACACTGAAGCTTTCTTT.

The chain has TRBV10-3 and TRBJ1-2; D gene ambiguous. Trimming took off 3 bases at V and 4 bases at J, with 15 bases between the two ends. The germline gives CDR1 ENHRY, CDR2 SYGVKD. This CDR3 contains 15 residues. CDR3 loop: CAISDPGVGGYGYTF. The DNA for the CDR3 is TGTGCCATCAGTGATCCCGGAGTTGGTGGCTATGGCTACACCTTC.

This clonotype appeared many times. The V gene is TRBV5-4, the J gene TRBJ1-2; D remains unclear. Germline CDR1 and CDR2: SGHNT and YYREEE (reference sequence). V was clipped by 5 bases and J by 5 bases, with 16 bases between them. There are 14 residues in the CDR3. The CDR3 protein is CASSRSLDKYGYTF. The CDR3 bases are TGTGCCAGCAGTAGGTCTTTGGATAAGTATGGCTACACCTTC.

This clonotype appeared once. V gene TRBV20-1 combines with J gene TRBJ2-7, with D possibly being TRBD1 (5 bases). The V and J ends lost 1 base and 1 base respectively, with 8 bases between them. In germline, CDR1 is DFQATT, CDR2 SNEGSKA (reference sequence). The CDR3 totals 13 residues. The CDR3 DNA is TGCAGTGCTAGAGTGCCAGGGTCCTACGAGCAGTACTTC. The encoded protein is CSARVPGSYEQYF.

This clonotype was picked up a small number of times. The chain combines TRBV7-8 with TRBJ1-1; 7 nucleotides align to TRBD1. V lost 7 bases and J lost 5; bases outside the gene matches: 7. CDR1 is SGHVS and CDR2 is FQNEAQ in the germline V gene. CDR3 length: 13 amino acids. The DNA for the CDR3 is TGTGCCAGCAATATACAGGGGAGGACTGAAGCTTTCTTT. Amino acid sequence: CASNIQGRTEAFF.

This clonotype was seen repeatedly, ten times or more. The rearrangement uses TRBV20-1 and TRBJ1-1; TRBD1 agrees at 8 bases. The V gene end was trimmed by 5 bases and the J gene end by 5 bases; junction bases not matched to a gene: 7. Germline values: CDR1 DFQATT, CDR2 SNEGSKA (reference sequence). The CDR3 covers 13 residues. The chain's CDR3 is CSASRGQRTEAFF. CDR3 DNA sequence: TGCAGTGCTTCCAGGGGGCAGAGGACTGAAGCTTTCTTT.